Listed here is a single T cell receptor beta chain. Antigen specificity is unknown. These data are taken from a study of cytomegalovirus exposure and HLA in healthy donors. Points from the study as a whole: An analysis that was carried out later associated 16,000 or so TCR beta sequences with HLA alleles at 0.05 false discovery rate.

The ends were cut back, 5 bases at V and 5 bases at J, with 3 bases in the middle. Germline V gene sequence: CDR1 LNHDA, CDR2 SQIVND (reference sequence). The length of the CDR3 is 11 residues. The study ran its PCR with 60 Vbeta and 13 Jbeta primers. Assay used: immunoSEQ multiplex PCR; TCRdb lists only in-frame clones, some missing. In the table there are fewer than 200,000 clones, roughly 85% of which are singletons. This chain connects TRBV19 to TRBJ2-2; D unclear. Sample: PBMCs. The origin of this receptor is a woman aged 25 to 39 in good health and CMV-seronegative. In DNA form, the CDR3 reads TGTGCCAGTAGTCGGACCGGGGAGCTGTTTTTT. Its protein product is CASSRTGELFF.